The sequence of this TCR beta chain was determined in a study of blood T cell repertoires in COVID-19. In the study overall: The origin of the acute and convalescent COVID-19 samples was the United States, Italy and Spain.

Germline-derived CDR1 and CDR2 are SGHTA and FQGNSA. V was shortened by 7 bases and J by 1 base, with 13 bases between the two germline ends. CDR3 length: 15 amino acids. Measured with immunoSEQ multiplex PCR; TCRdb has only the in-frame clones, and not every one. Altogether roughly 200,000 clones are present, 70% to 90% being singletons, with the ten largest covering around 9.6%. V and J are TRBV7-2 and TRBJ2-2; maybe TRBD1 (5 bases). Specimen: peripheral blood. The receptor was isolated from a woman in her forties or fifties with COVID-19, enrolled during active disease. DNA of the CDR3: TGTGCCAGCAAAAGACAGCGTGGGAACACCGGGGAGCTGTTTTTT. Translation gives CASKRQRGNTGELFF. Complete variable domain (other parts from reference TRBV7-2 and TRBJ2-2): GAGVSQSPSNKVTEKGKDVELRCDPISGHTALYWYRQSLGQGLEFLIYFQGNSAPDKSGLPSDRFSAERTGGSVSTLTIQRTQQEDSAVYLCASKRQRGNTGELFFGEGSRLTVL.